The rows below give T cell receptor beta chains drawn from one sample of a study of vaccination effects on CD4 cells after COVID-19. These TCRs' antigens remain unknown. Assay: immunoSEQ multiplex PCR; the TCRdb copy retains only in-frame clones and omits some. Found here are under 55,000 clones, under 80% of them singletons; the top ten hold around a third. The sample in question was CD4+ T cells from PBMCs cultured with a peptide pool, obtained before COVID-19 vaccination. These receptors originate from a human donor who had a prior SARS-CoV-2 infection. Both conserved end residues are part of each CDR3. A D gene is named only where the DNA matches it firmly. Clone size is given for some rows only: seen once, a few or many times, or a class if the clone is expanded.

J	V	D	size	DNA	CDR3
TRBJ2-1	TRBV5-4	-	-	TGTGCCAGCAGCTTGGATGGTACAGGGCAGTTCTTC	CASSLDGTGQFF
TRBJ2-5	TRBV5-1	-	-	TGCGCCAGCAGCTTCGTATTGGGACAAGAGACCCAGTACTTC	CASSFVLGQETQYF
TRBJ1-5	TRBV4-2	-	-	TGTGCCAGCAGCCAAGAGTACCAACAGCCCCAGCATTTT	CASSQEYQQPQHF
TRBJ1-2	TRBV6-1	TRBD1	-	TGTGCCACCTTAAGGACAGGGAGCTATGGCTACACCTTC	CATLRTGSYGYTF
TRBJ1-1	TRBV5-1	-	once	TGCGCCAGCAGCTTGGGGGGGAGTGGGGGTTTCACTGAAGCTTTCTTT	CASSLGGSGGFTEAFF
TRBJ1-3	TRBV19	-	few	TGTGCCAGTATCGGGCGGGGTCGCTCTGGAAACACCATATATTTT	CASIGRGRSGNTIYF
TRBJ1-6	TRBV5-4	-	-	TGTGCCAGCAGCCCCGGGTGGGGGGATAATTCACCCCTCCACTTT	CASSPGWGDNSPLHF
TRBJ2-5	TRBV11-2	-	-	TGTGCCAGCAGCTTTGGGAACCAAGAGACCCAGTACTTC	CASSFGNQETQYF
TRBJ1-1	TRBV5-1	-	-	TGCGCCAGCAGCCCCCTACTGACCAACACTGAAGCTTTCTTT	CASSPLLTNTEAFF
TRBJ1-4	TRBV3-1/TRBV3-2	TRBD1	-	TGTGCCAGCAGCGACCCGGGACAGGGCGATGAAAAACTGTTTTTT	CASSDPGQGDEKLFF
TRBJ1-1	TRBV9	-	few	TGTGCCAGCAGCGTAGTTGGGGGGCCGGCTTTCTTT	CASSVVGGPAFF
TRBJ2-3	TRBV9	TRBD2	-	TGTGCCAGCAGCGCCCAGGGGGGCGGGAGGGCCTCTGCAGATACGCAGTATTTT	CASSAQGGGRASADTQYF
TRBJ1-1	TRBV7-8	-	once	TGTGCCAGCAGCTTAGCCCTCACGGGCCGTCGGAAGGTGGACACTGAAGCTTTCTTT	CASSLALTGRRKVDTEAFF
TRBJ2-3	TRBV9	TRBD2	few	TGTGCCAGCAGTCAACTAGCGGCTAGCACAGATACGCAGTATTTT	CASSQLAASTDTQYF
TRBJ2-1	TRBV5-1	-	few	TGCGCCAGCAGCTTGGGGTGGGCGGAGCCCTACAATGAGCAGTTCTTC	CASSLGWAEPYNEQFF
TRBJ2-3	TRBV5-5	-	-	TGTGCCAGCAGCTTGCAGGGGCGGCCAGATACGCAGTATTTT	CASSLQGRPDTQYF
TRBJ2-7	TRBV18	-	-	TGTGCCAGCTCACCATCTCAGCGGGCCTACGAGCAGTACTTC	CASSPSQRAYEQYF
TRBJ1-2	TRBV12-3/TRBV12-4	-	-	TGTGCCAGCAGTACCCAGATAGGGTATGGCTACACCTTC	CASSTQIGYGYTF
TRBJ2-6	TRBV5-8	-	few	TGTGCCAGCAGCGATGAGTCTGGGGCCAACGTCCTGACTTTC	CASSDESGANVLTF
TRBJ2-2	TRBV6-5	TRBD2	-	TGTGCCAGCGGCAGAAAAGCGGGAGGAACCGGGGAGCTGTTTTTT	CASGRKAGGTGELFF
TRBJ1-1	TRBV5-1	TRBD1	-	TGCGCCAGCAGCACCAGGGGGGAGAACACTGAAGCTTTCTTT	CASSTRGENTEAFF
TRBJ1-1	TRBV19	-	-	TGTGCCAGTAGTATCACACGAGTGAACACTGAAGCTTTCTTT	CASSITRVNTEAFF
TRBJ2-6	TRBV5-1	-	-	TGCGCCAGCAGCTTGGTAGGGTCCGGGGCCAACGTCCTGACTTTC	CASSLVGSGANVLTF
TRBJ2-7	TRBV2	TRBD2	-	TGTGCCAGCAGTGTGGGACTAGCGGGAGTTTACGAGCAGTACTTC	CASSVGLAGVYEQYF
TRBJ2-7	TRBV7-2	TRBD1	-	TGTGCCAGCAGCTTAGGGGGGACAGGGGGCCCCGAGCAGTACTTC	CASSLGGTGGPEQYF
TRBJ1-2	TRBV9	-	-	TGTGCCAGCAGCGTAGGATTCGGCTTCCTAGGCTATGGCTACACCTTC	CASSVGFGFLGYGYTF
TRBJ2-1	TRBV3-1/TRBV3-2	TRBD2	-	TGTGCCAGCAGCCATACAGGACTAGCGGGCTACAATGAGCAGTTCTTC	CASSHTGLAGYNEQFF
TRBJ2-7	TRBV24-1	-	-	TGTGCCACCACCCCCGGACCGAGCTCCTACGAGCAGTACTTC	CATTPGPSSYEQYF
TRBJ1-4	TRBV7-2	-	-	TGTGCCAGCAGCTTAGCTCCTCGGAGGACAACTAATGAAAAACTGTTTTTT	CASSLAPRRTTNEKLFF
TRBJ1-4	TRBV18	-	-	TGTGCCAGCTCAACGGTGATGGGGGAAAAACTGTTTTTT	CASSTVMGEKLFF
TRBJ1-1	TRBV14	-	once	TGTGCCAGCAGTCAGGTTATGGGTTACACTGAAGCTTTCTTT	CASSQVMGYTEAFF
TRBJ1-2	TRBV19	-	-	TGTGCCAGTAGTCCCCTCGATGGCTACACCTTC	CASSPLDGYTF
TRBJ2-7	TRBV7-8	TRBD2	few	TGTGCCAGCAGCTTCTACCGGATCCCTCTCGCGGGGGGGGGCTACGAGCAGTACTTC	CASSFYRIPLAGGGYEQYF
TRBJ2-1	TRBV7-2	-	-	TGTGCCAGCAGCTTAGCGGGAGTAAGCTACAATGAGCAGTTCTTC	CASSLAGVSYNEQFF
TRBJ2-7	TRBV11-2	-	-	TGTGCCAGCAGCTTAGGGTCGACATGGGACTACGAGCAGTACTTC	CASSLGSTWDYEQYF
TRBJ2-7	TRBV11-2	TRBD2	-	TGTGCCAGCAGCCTCGGGAGGCTAACCCCCTCAGTCTACGAGCAGTACTTC	CASSLGRLTPSVYEQYF
TRBJ2-7	TRBV2	-	-	TGTGCCAGCATGGACACGGAACCTTACGAGCAGTACTTC	CASMDTEPYEQYF
TRBJ2-3	TRBV5-6	-	-	TGTGCCAGCAGCTTGGCCGGTCACAGGGTGGATACGCAGTATTTT	CASSLAGHRVDTQYF
TRBJ2-1	TRBV6-5	-	-	TGTGCCAGCAGTTACACCGACTCGTACTACAATGAGCAGTTCTTC	CASSYTDSYYNEQFF
TRBJ1-1	TRBV7-2	-	-	TGTGCCAGCAGCTTCAACAGAGTGGCGAACACTGAAGCTTTCTTT	CASSFNRVANTEAFF
TRBJ2-3	TRBV24-1	TRBD2	-	TGTGCCACCAGTGACACGACTAGCATTTCATTGTATTTT	CATSDTTSISLYF
TRBJ2-1	TRBV12-5	TRBD1	-	TGTGCTAGTGGTTACACTGGGACAGGGGAGCAGTTCTTC	CASGYTGTGEQFF